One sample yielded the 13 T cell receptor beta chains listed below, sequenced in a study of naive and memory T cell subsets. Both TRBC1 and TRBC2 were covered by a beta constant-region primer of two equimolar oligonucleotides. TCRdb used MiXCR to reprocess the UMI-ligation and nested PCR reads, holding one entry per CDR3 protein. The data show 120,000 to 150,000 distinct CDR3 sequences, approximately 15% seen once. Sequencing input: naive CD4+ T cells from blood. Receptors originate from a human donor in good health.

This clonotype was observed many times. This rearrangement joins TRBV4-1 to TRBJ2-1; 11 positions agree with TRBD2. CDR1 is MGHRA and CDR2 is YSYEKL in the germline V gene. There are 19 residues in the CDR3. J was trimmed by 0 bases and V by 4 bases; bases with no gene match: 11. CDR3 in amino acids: CASSLRLAGLKSSYNEQFF. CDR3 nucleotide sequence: TGCGCCAGCAGCCTTCGACTAGCGGGGCTAAAAAGCTCCTACAATGAGCAGTTCTTC.

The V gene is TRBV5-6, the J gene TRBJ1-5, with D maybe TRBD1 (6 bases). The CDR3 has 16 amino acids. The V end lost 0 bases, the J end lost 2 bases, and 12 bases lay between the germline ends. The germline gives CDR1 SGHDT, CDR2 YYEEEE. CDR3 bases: TGTGCCAGCAGCTTGGGGTCCGCAGGGGGCAATCAGCCCCAGCATTTT. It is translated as CASSLGSAGGNQPQHF.

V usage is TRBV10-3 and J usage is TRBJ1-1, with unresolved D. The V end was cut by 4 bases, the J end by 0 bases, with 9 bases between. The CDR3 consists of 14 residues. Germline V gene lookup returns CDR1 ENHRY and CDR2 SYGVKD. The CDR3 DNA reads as TGTGCCATCAGTGGTATCAACATGAACACTGAAGCTTTCTTT. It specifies CAISGINMNTEAFF.

The CDR3 DNA reads as TGTGCCAGCAGTTTAGGGGACCGGGACGAAACAGATACGCAGTATTTT. This sequence encodes CASSLGDRDETDTQYF. The chain combines TRBV27 with TRBJ2-3; the D call may be TRBD1 or TRBD2 (5 bases each). V lost 2 bases, J lost 3 bases, and 15 bases lay in between. Germline loops: CDR1 MNHEY, CDR2 SMNVEV (reference sequence). The CDR3 extends over 16 amino acids.

The CDR3, as DNA: TGCAGTGCGAGGGGTGGGACAGGGTTTTTGTACGAGCAGTACTTC. Its translation: CSARGGTGFLYEQYF. V usage is TRBV20-1 and J usage is TRBJ2-7; 9 nucleotides agree with TRBD1. J gave up 4 bases and V 6 bases, and 13 bases lay outside the gene matches. This CDR3 has 15 residues. Germline V lookup: CDR1 DFQATT, CDR2 SNEGSKA (reference sequence).

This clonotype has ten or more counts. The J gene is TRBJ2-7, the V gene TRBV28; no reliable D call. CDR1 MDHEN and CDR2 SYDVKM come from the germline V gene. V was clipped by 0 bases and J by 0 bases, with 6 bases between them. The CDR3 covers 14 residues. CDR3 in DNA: TGTGCCAGCAGTTTATGGCCCAGCTCCTACGAGCAGTACTTC. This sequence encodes CASSLWPSSYEQYF. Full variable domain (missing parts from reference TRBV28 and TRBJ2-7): DVKVTQSSRYLVKRTGEKVFLECVQDMDHENMFWYRQDPGLGLRLIYFSYDVKMKEKGDIPEGYSVSREKKERFSLILESASTNQTSMYLCASSLWPSSYEQYFGPGTRLTVT.

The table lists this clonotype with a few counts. In DNA form, the CDR3 reads TGTGCCAGCAGCTTCGGTCTGGGCCGGAGTTCCTACAATGAGCAGTTCTTC. Translating it yields CASSFGLGRSSYNEQFF. The chain has TRBV7-7 and TRBJ2-1; no firm D call. Germline CDR1 SSHAT, CDR2 FNYEAQ (reference sequence). The CDR3 spans 17 residues. Trimming pared 3 bases from V and 1 base from J, leaving 16 bases between.

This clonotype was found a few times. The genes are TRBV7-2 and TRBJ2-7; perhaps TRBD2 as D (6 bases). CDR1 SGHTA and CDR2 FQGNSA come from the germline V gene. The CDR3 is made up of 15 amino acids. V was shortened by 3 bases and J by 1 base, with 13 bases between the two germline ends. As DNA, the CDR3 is TGTGCCAGCAGCTTGGGTACTAGCAGATCCTACGAGCAGTACTTC. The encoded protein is CASSLGTSRSYEQYF.

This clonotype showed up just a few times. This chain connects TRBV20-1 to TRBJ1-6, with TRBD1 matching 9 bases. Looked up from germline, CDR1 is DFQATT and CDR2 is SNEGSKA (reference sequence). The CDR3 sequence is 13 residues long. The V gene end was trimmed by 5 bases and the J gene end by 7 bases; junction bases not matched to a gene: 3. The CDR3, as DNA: TGCAGTGCTGGGGGGACAGGGAATTCACCCCTCCACTTT. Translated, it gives CSAGGTGNSPLHF.

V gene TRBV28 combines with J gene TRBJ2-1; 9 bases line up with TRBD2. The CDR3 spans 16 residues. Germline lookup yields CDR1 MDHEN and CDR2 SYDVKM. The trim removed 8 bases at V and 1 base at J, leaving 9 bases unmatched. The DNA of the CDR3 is TGTGCCAGCTTGAGCCCCGCGGGAGGGTCCTACAATGAGCAGTTCTTC. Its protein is CASLSPAGGSYNEQFF.

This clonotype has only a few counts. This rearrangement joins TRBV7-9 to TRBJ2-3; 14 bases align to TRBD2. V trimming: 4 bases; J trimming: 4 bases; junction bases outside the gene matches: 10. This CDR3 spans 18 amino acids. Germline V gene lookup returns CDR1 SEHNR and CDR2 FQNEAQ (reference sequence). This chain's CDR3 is CASSWMGGLAGDADTQYF. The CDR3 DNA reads TGTGCCAGCAGCTGGATGGGGGGACTAGCGGGAGACGCAGATACGCAGTATTTT.

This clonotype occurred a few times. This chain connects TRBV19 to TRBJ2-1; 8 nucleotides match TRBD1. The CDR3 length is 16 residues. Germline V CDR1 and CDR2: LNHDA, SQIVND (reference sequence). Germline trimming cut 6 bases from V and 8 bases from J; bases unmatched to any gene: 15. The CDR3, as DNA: TGTGCCAGTAGCCCTGTACAGGGGGTCGCGGCCTATGAGCAGTTCTTC. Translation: CASSPVQGVAAYEQFF. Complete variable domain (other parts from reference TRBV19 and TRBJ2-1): DGGITQSPKYLFRKEGQNVTLSCEQNLNHDAMYWYRQDPGQGLRLIYYSQIVNDFQKGDIAEGYSVSREKKESFPLTVTSAQKNPTAFYLCASSPVQGVAAYEQFFGPGTRLTVL.

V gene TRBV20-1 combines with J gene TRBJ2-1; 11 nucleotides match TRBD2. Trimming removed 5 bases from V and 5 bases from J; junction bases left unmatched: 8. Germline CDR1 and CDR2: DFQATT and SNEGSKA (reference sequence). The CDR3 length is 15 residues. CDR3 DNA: TGCAGTGCTCCCGACCCGGGACTAGCGGACAATGAGCAGTTCTTC. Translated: CSAPDPGLADNEQFF.